The clone carrying this T cell receptor beta chain was counted between two and nine times. No antigen is known for it. Germline lookup yields CDR1 KGHSH and CDR2 LQKENI. This CDR3 is built from 14 residues. Trimming stripped 3 bases from V and 4 bases from J, with 13 bases between. The sample is drawn from a study of cytomegalovirus exposure and HLA in healthy donors. PCR primers comprised 60 Vbeta and 13 Jbeta primers. Assay used: immunoSEQ multiplex PCR; TCRdb lists only in-frame clones, some missing. The table has roughly 97,000 clones, 78% seen once. Study-level results: Some highly shared sequence variants likely arose as a pipeline artifact.

Nominally healthy donors were sampled, though unrecorded immune exposures were likely. This clonotype was obtained from a middle-aged woman in good health and CMV-seronegative. Sequencing was performed on PBMCs. The chain combines TRBV18 with TRBJ2-7, with D hard to call. In DNA form, the CDR3 reads TGTGCCAGCTCACCCAGCGAACCCCCTTACGAGCAGTACTTC. The encoded protein is CASSPSEPPYEQYF.